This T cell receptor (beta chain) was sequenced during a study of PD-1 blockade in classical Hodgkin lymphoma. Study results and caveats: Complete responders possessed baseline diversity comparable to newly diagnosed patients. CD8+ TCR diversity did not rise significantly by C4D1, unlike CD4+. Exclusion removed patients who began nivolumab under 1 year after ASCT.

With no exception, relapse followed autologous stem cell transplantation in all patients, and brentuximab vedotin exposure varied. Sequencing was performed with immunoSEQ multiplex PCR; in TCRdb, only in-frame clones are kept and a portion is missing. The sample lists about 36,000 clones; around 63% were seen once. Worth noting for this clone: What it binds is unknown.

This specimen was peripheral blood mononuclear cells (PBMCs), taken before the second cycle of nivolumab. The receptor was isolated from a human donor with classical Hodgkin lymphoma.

CDR3 in DNA: TGCGCCAGCAGCTTGGACGGGACAGGTCCTAATGAAAAACTGTTTTTT. It codes for CASSLDGTGPNEKLFF. V is TRBV5-1 and J is TRBJ1-4, with TRBD1 matching over 8 bases. The CDR3 extends over 16 amino acids. Unmatched junction bases numbered 4, after V lost 0 bases and J lost 3 bases. The V gene's germline CDR1 is SGHRS and CDR2 YFSETQ.